Each of the 8 T cell receptor beta chains below was sequenced from the same sample in a study of early T cells in non-severe SARS-CoV-2 infection. TCRdb fed the 5' RACE reads into MiXCR, producing one record per CDR3 protein. The table has tens of thousands of distinct CDR3 sequences, 9.5% to 15% seen once. This specimen was whole blood, taken at baseline. All receptors come from an adult who was a healthcare worker with PCR-confirmed SARS-CoV-2 infection or an uninfected control (not recorded which).

This clonotype came up a few times. The chain couples TRBV27 to TRBJ2-1; 9 nucleotides match TRBD2. CDR1 is MNHEY and CDR2 is SMNVEV in the germline V gene (reference sequence). V lost 2 bases, J lost 9 bases, and 5 bases stayed unmatched. This CDR3 spans 14 amino acids. CDR3 coding DNA: TGTGCCAGCAGTTTAAGGCGGGGGGGCGGTGAGCAGTTCTTC. It yields the protein CASSLRRGGGEQFF.

J is TRBJ2-1 and V is TRBV27, with D tentatively TRBD1 (6 bases). Per the germline V gene, CDR1 is MNHEY and CDR2 is SMNVEV (reference sequence). The CDR3 is 16 amino acids. Trimming left V 6 bases short and J 2 bases short, with 17 bases between. The CDR3 nucleotides read TGTGCCAGCAGCAAAATACCAGACAGGACCTACAATGAGCAGTTCTTC. As protein: CASSKIPDRTYNEQFF.

This clonotype was seen many times. This chain links TRBV14 with TRBJ2-7, with 9 positions matching TRBD1. Germline V CDR1 and CDR2: SGHDN, FVKESK. This CDR3 comprises 15 residues. V gave up 0 bases and J gave up 2 bases; unmatched junction bases: 2. The CDR3 is CASSQEQGAPYEQYF. In DNA, the CDR3 is TGTGCCAGCAGCCAAGAACAGGGGGCACCCTACGAGCAGTACTTC.

Ten or more counts support this clonotype. This chain uses TRBV11-2 with TRBJ1-4, with D perhaps TRBD1 (5 bases). V lost 5 bases and J 10 bases, leaving 23 bases between the germline ends. Germline V lookup: CDR1 SGHAT, CDR2 FQNNGV. This CDR3 has 16 amino acids. CDR3 nucleotides: TGTGCCAGCAGCCCCAACACCGGTGGGGGGACTACAAAACTGTTTTTT. Its protein product is CASSPNTGGGTTKLFF.

The chain couples TRBV28 to TRBJ2-7; a possible D gene is TRBD2 (6 bases). The CDR3 runs 15 residues. From germline, CDR1 is MDHEN and CDR2 SYDVKM. With 3 bases removed from V and 0 bases from J, the gap between germline ends came to 12 bases. CDR3 in amino acids: CASSLAGYSSYEQYF. The CDR3 bases are TGTGCCAGCAGTTTGGCGGGATACAGCTCCTACGAGCAGTACTTC. Full variable domain (rest looked up from reference TRBV28 and TRBJ2-7): DVKVTQSSRYLVKRTGEKVFLECVQDMDHENMFWYRQDPGLGLRLIYFSYDVKMKEKGDIPEGYSVSREKKERFSLILESASTNQTSMYLCASSLAGYSSYEQYFGPGTRLTVT.

This chain joins TRBV5-1 and TRBJ2-3, with 8 bases lining up with TRBD1. The CDR3 loop spans 18 amino acids. Germline V gene lookup returns CDR1 SGHRS and CDR2 YFSETQ. With V trimmed by 6 bases and J by 2 bases, 17 bases remained unmatched. The CDR3 DNA is TGCGCCAGCACTACAGGGAGGCCCACAGGGGGATACACAGATACGCAGTATTTT. The encoded protein is CASTTGRPTGGYTDTQYF.

This clonotype appeared many times. J is TRBJ1-5 and V is TRBV19, with D perhaps matching TRBD1 (6 bases). V shed 4 bases and J shed 7 bases, with 14 bases lying between them. Germline V CDR1 and CDR2: LNHDA, SQIVND (reference sequence). This CDR3 contains 14 residues. CDR3 sequence (DNA): TGTGCCAGTAGTACATCACAGGGTGGGCAGCCCCAGCATTTT. It translates to CASSTSQGGQPQHF.

This clonotype has just a few counts. The chain joins TRBV28 to TRBJ1-5; 7 bases map to TRBD1. V shed 6 bases, J shed 0 bases, and the junction held 5 bases outside the gene matches. This CDR3 is 15 amino acids long. Germline V CDR1 and CDR2: MDHEN, SYDVKM. The CDR3 DNA reads TGTGCCAGCAGGGGGAGGGGGCTTAGCAATCAGCCCCAGCATTTT. Residues: CASRGRGLSNQPQHF.